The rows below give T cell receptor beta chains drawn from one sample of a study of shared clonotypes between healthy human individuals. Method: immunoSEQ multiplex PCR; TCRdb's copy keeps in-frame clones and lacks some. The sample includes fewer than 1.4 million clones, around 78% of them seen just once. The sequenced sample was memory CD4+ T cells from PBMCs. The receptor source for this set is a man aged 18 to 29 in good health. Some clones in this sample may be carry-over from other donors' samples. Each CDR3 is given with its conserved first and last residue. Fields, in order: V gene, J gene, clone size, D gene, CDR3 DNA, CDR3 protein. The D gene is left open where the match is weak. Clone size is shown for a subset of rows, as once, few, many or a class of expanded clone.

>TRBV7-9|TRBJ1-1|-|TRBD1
TGTGCCAGCAGCTTAGCGACAGGGATAGGGTTGAACACTGAAGCTTTCTTT
CASSLATGIGLNTEAFF
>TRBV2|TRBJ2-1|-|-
TGTGCCAGCAGTCTAAGTCCCAACAATGAGCAGTTCTTC
CASSLSPNNEQFF
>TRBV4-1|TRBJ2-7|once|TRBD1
TGCGCCAGCAGCCAAGGGCAGGGGGCTACCTACGAGCAGTACTTC
CASSQGQGATYEQYF
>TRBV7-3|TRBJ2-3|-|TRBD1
TGTGCCAGCAGCAAACAGGGACAGGAGACGCAGTATTTT
CASSKQGQETQYF
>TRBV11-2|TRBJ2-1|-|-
TGTGCCAGCAGCCTAGGGGTGGGCCCCAATGAGCAGTTCTTC
CASSLGVGPNEQFF
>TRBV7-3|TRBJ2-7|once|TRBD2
TGTGCCAGCAGCCCAACTCGCAGCGGGAGTTTCTACGAGCAGTACTTC
CASSPTRSGSFYEQYF
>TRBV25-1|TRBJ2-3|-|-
TGTGCCAGCAGTGAGAGCGGGTCTAGCACAGATACGCAGTATTTT
CASSESGSSTDTQYF
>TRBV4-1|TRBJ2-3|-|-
TGCGCCAGCAGCCAAGCGGGAGCCTTGACAGATACGCAGTATTTT
CASSQAGALTDTQYF
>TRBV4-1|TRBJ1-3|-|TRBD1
TGCGCCAGCAGCCAAATGGACAGGGATGGAAACACCATATATTTT
CASSQMDRDGNTIYF
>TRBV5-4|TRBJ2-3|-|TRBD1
TGTGCCAGCAGCCCGGGACAGGTCGGAGATACGCAGTATTTT
CASSPGQVGDTQYF
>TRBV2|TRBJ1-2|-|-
TGTGCCAGCAGTGCCGGACAGCGCCTCGGGTATGGCTACACCTTC
CASSAGQRLGYGYTF
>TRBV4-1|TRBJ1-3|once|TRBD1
TGCGCCAGCAGCCAAGGGGGACAGGGGAGAGGAAACACCATATATTTT
CASSQGGQGRGNTIYF
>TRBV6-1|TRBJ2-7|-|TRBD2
TGTGCCAGCAGGCGGGAGAGAGCCTACGAGCAGTACTTC
CASRRERAYEQYF
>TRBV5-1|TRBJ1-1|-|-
TGCGCCAGCAGCTTGAGGGAGGGGAACACTGAAGCTTTCTTT
CASSLREGNTEAFF
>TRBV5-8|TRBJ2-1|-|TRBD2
TGTGCCAGCAGAACTAGCGGGAGGGCTTCGGATGAGCAGTTCTTC
CASRTSGRASDEQFF
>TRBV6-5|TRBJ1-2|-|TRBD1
TGTGCCAGTCTAACGATCGACAGGGTGGGAGGCTACACCTTC
CASLTIDRVGGYTF
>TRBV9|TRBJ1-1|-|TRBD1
TGTGCCAGCAGCGTAGTGGACAGGGGGTCTCAGGCTTTCTTT
CASSVVDRGSQAFF
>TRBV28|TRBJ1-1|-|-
TGTGCCAGCAGTCCCATGGGTAGTTTAGGGAACACTGAAGCTTTCTTT
CASSPMGSLGNTEAFF
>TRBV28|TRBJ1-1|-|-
TGTGCCAGCACCCTTTGGGCTGGGGGGACCGCTGAAGCTTTCTTT
CASTLWAGGTAEAFF
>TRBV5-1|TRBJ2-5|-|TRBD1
TGCGCCAGCAGACAGGGGCCATCGGACACCCAGTACTTC
CASRQGPSDTQYF
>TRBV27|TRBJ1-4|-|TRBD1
TGTGCCAGCAGTTTAAACAGGGGAACTGAAAAACTGTTTTTT
CASSLNRGTEKLFF
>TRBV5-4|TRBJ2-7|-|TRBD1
TGTGCCAGCAGCTCCACAGAGGGGGCTTACGAGCAGTACTTC
CASSSTEGAYEQYF
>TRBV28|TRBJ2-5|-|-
TGTGCCATCGGACAGCGGCTCGGGACCCAGTACTTC
CAIGQRLGTQYF